These T cell receptor beta chains were read from a single sample in a study of cytomegalovirus exposure and HLA in healthy donors. Libraries were prepared by immunoSEQ multiplex PCR; TCRdb keeps only in-frame clonotypes and omits some of them. The table has approximately 180,000 clones, roughly four fifths seen once. The specimen was PBMCs. The receptor set was obtained from a woman aged 25 to 45 in good health and CMV-seronegative. Each CDR3 is given with its conserved first and last residue. The size entry is marked missing in some rows and otherwise reads once, few, many or a size class.

>13|TRBJ1-4|NA|TRBV6-5
CASSYQGGEKLFF
>14|TRBJ2-7|NA|TRBV7-2
CASSSQGAAYEQYF
>16|TRBJ2-3|few|TRBV7-2
CASSRGGLASTDTQYF
>15|TRBJ2-5|NA|TRBV27
CASSFAPGGGETQYF
>15|TRBJ2-7|NA|TRBV6-1
CASSDPAGGSYEQYF
>14|TRBJ2-7|NA|TRBV11-1
CASSLMDRVYEQYF
>12|TRBJ1-5|NA|TRBV28
CASSFSLQPQHF
>15|TRBJ2-1|NA|TRBV7-9
CASSFRQTSYNEQFF
>13|TRBJ1-5|NA|TRBV4-3
CASSQDNNQPQHF
>15|TRBJ2-2|NA|TRBV30
CAWSVGRADTGELFF
>10|TRBJ1-1|few|TRBV20-1
CSATGNAAFF